Below are 32 T cell receptor beta chains sequenced from a single sample in a study of T cell responses to AZD1222 COVID-19 vaccine (dated by TCRdb to 2020 to 2022). Library construction relied on the immunoSEQ multiplex PCR assay. What TCRdb holds here is the immuneACCESS table cut down to in-frame rearrangements. Part of the clones is not present; checked against another copy, under half of the missing clones reflect an unresolved V gene, and the others are unexplained. The sample yields some 170,000 clones; approximately 90% were counted once. The top ten clonotypes cover approximately 1.7% of the sample. The meaning of the sample's time point label: about 28 days (+/-7) after the second vaccine dose. The sample in question was peripheral blood, obtained 28 days after the second AZD1222 dose. Receptors were obtained from an adult who received the AZD1222 COVID-19 vaccine.

V gene TRBV3-1 (or the pseudogene TRBV3-2) combines with J gene TRBJ2-7, with 13 positions matching TRBD2. The CDR3 runs to 16 residues. Germline trimming cut 6 bases from V and 5 bases from J; bases unmatched to any gene: 10. Germline values: CDR1 LGHDT, CDR2 YNNKEL (reference sequence). For the CDR3, the DNA is TGTGCCAGCAGGAAACTAGCGGGAGGGCCGACGAACGAGCAGTACTTC. This codes for CASRKLAGGPTNEQYF.

The V call is TRBV6-6, the J call TRBJ1-4, with 10 bases identical to TRBD1. Trimming removed 0 bases from V and 7 bases from J; junction bases left unmatched: 2. CDR1 and CDR2 from the germline V gene are MNHNY and SVGAGI (reference sequence). This CDR3 is built from 15 residues. The CDR3 DNA reads as TGTGCCAGCAGTTACTCGGGACAGGGGTTTGAAAAACTGTTTTTT. Protein product: CASSYSGQGFEKLFF.

Only a few counts were recorded for this clone. The rearrangement uses TRBV5-1 and TRBJ1-2, with 7 bases lining up with TRBD1. Per the germline V gene, CDR1 is SGHRS and CDR2 is YFSETQ. The length of the CDR3 is 17 residues. Trimming cost V 2 bases and J 0 bases; bases outside gene matches: 10. Here the CDR3 DNA reads TGCGCCAGCAGCTTTTGGGCTCAGGGGGAAGCTAACTATGGCTACACCTTC. This sequence encodes CASSFWAQGEANYGYTF.

The chain carries TRBV11-2 and TRBJ2-2; D is ambiguous. The CDR3 is made up of 14 amino acids. CDR1 is SGHAT, CDR2 FQNNGV, per germline. Trimming left V 5 bases short and J 4 bases short, with 11 bases between. The CDR3 spells CASSHEWGTGELFF. Written as DNA, the CDR3 is TGTGCCAGCAGCCATGAGTGGGGCACCGGGGAGCTGTTTTTT.

The chain uses TRBV4-3 and TRBJ1-1, with D perhaps TRBD1 (5 bases). Germline assignment: CDR1 LGHNA and CDR2 YSLEER. The CDR3 is 14 residues long. Trimming pared 1 base from V and 4 bases from J, leaving 10 bases between. The CDR3 here is CASSQGGRVTEAFF. CDR3 DNA: TGCGCCAGCAGCCAAGGTGGCAGGGTCACTGAAGCTTTCTTT.

CDR3 sequence reads: CASSEGPGDQPQHF. The CDR3, as DNA: TGTGCCAGCAGTGAAGGCCCCGGGGATCAGCCCCAGCATTTT. The chain uses TRBV5-8 and TRBJ1-5; unclear D gene. Germline V gene sequence: CDR1 SGHTS, CDR2 YDEGEE. Trimming left V 5 bases short and J 5 bases short, with 14 bases between. The length of the CDR3 is 14 residues.

This clone was detected only a few times. This chain links TRBV5-8 with TRBJ1-2; 12 bases map to TRBD1. Per germline, CDR1 SGHTS and CDR2 YDEGEE. Trimming cost V 3 bases and J 8 bases; bases outside gene matches: 2. This CDR3 is built from 13 residues. In DNA, the CDR3 is TGTGCCAGCAGCTGGGACAGGGGGCTGGGCTACACCTTC. Its translation is CASSWDRGLGYTF.

The CDR3 region is CAISERDRVPLHF. The CDR3 nucleotides are TGTGCCATCAGTGAGCGGGACAGGGTACCCCTCCACTTT. This chain joins TRBV10-3 and TRBJ1-6; TRBD1 matches 9 bases. The CDR3 length is 13 residues. Germline trimming cut 2 bases from V and 12 bases from J; bases unmatched to any gene: 2. The germline V gene has CDR1 ENHRY and CDR2 SYGVKD.

V and J are TRBV7-2 and TRBJ2-7; D may be TRBD1 or TRBD2 (5 bases each). CDR3 length: 13 amino acids. CDR1 SGHTA and CDR2 FQGNSA come from the germline V gene. V was trimmed by 6 bases and J by 2 bases, leaving 11 bases between them. In nucleotides, the CDR3 is TGTGCCAGCAGTCGGGACGGGACCTACGAGCAGTACTTC. It encodes CASSRDGTYEQYF.

The J gene is TRBJ1-2, the V gene TRBV16, with D perhaps matching TRBD1 (5 bases). This CDR3 has 15 residues. The germline V gene has CDR1 KGHSY and CDR2 FQNENV. The V end was cut by 0 bases, the J end by 0 bases, with 8 bases between. The CDR3 bases are TGTGCCAGCAGCCAATCCCAGGGAGCTAACTATGGCTACACCTTC. Amino acids: CASSQSQGANYGYTF. The full variable domain, rest sourced from reference TRBV16 and TRBJ1-2, is GEEVAQTPKHLVRGEGQKAKLYCAPIKGHSYVFWYQQVLKNEFKFLISFQNENVFDETGMPKERFSAKCLPNSPCSLEIQATKLEDSAVYFCASSQSQGANYGYTFGSGTRLTVV.

The chain links TRBV4-1 to TRBJ2-4; no clear D. V lost 0 bases and J lost 0, with 15 bases in between. The CDR3 is 18 residues long. Germline V lookup: CDR1 MGHRA, CDR2 YSYEKL. CDR3 DNA sequence: TGCGCCAGCAGCCAAGATGGGAAGACGAGCCTAGCCAAAAACATTCAGTACTTC. Protein sequence: CASSQDGKTSLAKNIQYF.

This sequence joins TRBV7-2 and TRBJ2-7; 10 nucleotides match TRBD1. With V trimmed by 4 bases and J by 2 bases, 5 bases remained unmatched. This CDR3 spans 15 amino acids. The germline gives CDR1 SGHTA, CDR2 FQGNSA. CDR3 DNA sequence: TGTGCCAGCAGCTCGGCGGGACAGGGGACCTACGAGCAGTACTTC. Amino acid sequence: CASSSAGQGTYEQYF.

The J gene is TRBJ2-3, the V gene TRBV5-1; 7 positions agree with TRBD1. The CDR3 extends over 15 amino acids. Germline V gene data show CDR1 as SGHRS and CDR2 as YFSETQ. The V and J ends lost 3 bases and 2 bases, in that order; junction bases with no gene match: 6. The CDR3, as DNA: TGCGCCAGCAGCTCTACAGGGGCGTACACAGATACGCAGTATTTT. This sequence encodes CASSSTGAYTDTQYF. Using reference TRBV5-1 and TRBJ2-3 for the parts outside the CDR3, the full variable domain is KAGVTQTPRYLIKTRGQQVTLSCSPISGHRSVSWYQQTPGQGLQFLFEYFSETQRNKGNFPGRFSGRQFSNSRSEMNVSTLELGDSALYLCASSSTGAYTDTQYFGPGTRLTVL.

This clone is labeled medium-sized (0.01 to 0.1%). The rearrangement links TRBV4-1 to TRBJ2-1; 10 nucleotides match TRBD2. CDR1 and CDR2 from the germline V gene are MGHRA and YSYEKL. CDR3 size: 17 residues. V lost 0 bases, J lost 9 bases, and 11 bases stayed unmatched. The CDR3 region is CASSQDLSGGAATEQFF. CDR3 bases: TGCGCCAGCAGCCAAGATCTGAGCGGGGGGGCGGCGACTGAGCAGTTCTTC.

This clone is a singleton in its sample. The genes are TRBV9 and TRBJ2-1, with D possibly being TRBD2 (6 bases). V lost 7 bases to trimming and J lost 5 bases, with 19 bases between them. CDR3 length: 15 amino acids. CDR1 is SGDLS and CDR2 is YYNGEE in the germline V gene. The CDR3 DNA follows: TGTGCCAGCGGAAGTGGCGGGATCAAAAACAATGAGCAGTTCTTC. It translates to CASGSGGIKNNEQFF. The full variable domain, completed using reference TRBV9 and TRBJ2-1, is DSGVTQTPKHLITATGQRVTLRCSPRSGDLSVYWYQQSLDQGLQFLIQYYNGEERAKGNILERFSAQQFPDLHSELNLSSLELGDSALYFCASGSGGIKNNEQFFGPGTRLTVL.

The rearrangement joins TRBV27 to TRBJ1-1; D perhaps matches TRBD1 (5 bases). There are 13 residues in the CDR3. Looked up from germline, CDR1 is MNHEY and CDR2 is SMNVEV (reference sequence). The germline V and J ends were trimmed by 6 bases and 5 bases, with 13 bases remaining between them. The CDR3 reads CASRGGRGTEAFF. The CDR3 DNA is TGTGCCAGCAGGGGGGGACGCGGGACTGAAGCTTTCTTT.

This clone occurred once. V usage is TRBV6-2 or TRBV6-3 and J usage is TRBJ2-3; D possibly corresponds to TRBD2 (5 bases). The germline CDR1 and CDR2 sequences are MNHEY and SVGEGT. The ends were cut back, 6 bases at V and 2 bases at J, with 12 bases in the middle. This CDR3 region has 14 residues. In nucleotides, the CDR3 is TGTGCCAGCAGCCGCGGACTCGACACAGATACGCAGTATTTT. Encoded protein: CASSRGLDTDTQYF.

The V and J genes are TRBV7-3 and TRBJ1-1, with TRBD1 matching over 11 bases. V shed 5 bases, J shed 12 bases, and the junction held 17 bases outside the gene matches. Germline CDR1 SGHTA, CDR2 FQGTGA. This CDR3 is built from 16 residues. This CDR3 reads CASSVSGTGGNFEPFF. For the CDR3, the DNA is TGTGCCAGCAGCGTATCCGGGACAGGGGGGAATTTCGAGCCTTTCTTT. Combining the CDR3 with reference TRBV7-3 and TRBJ1-1 gives the whole variable domain GAGVSQTPSNKVTEKGKYVELRCDPISGHTALYWYRQSLGQGPEFLIYFQGTGAADDSGLPNDRFFAVRPEGSVSTLKIQRTERGDSAVYLCASSVSGTGGNFEPFFGQGTRLTVV.

The chain joins TRBV5-1 to TRBJ2-7; D tentatively reads TRBD1 or TRBD2 (5 bases each). Trimming shortened V by 3 bases and J by 4 bases, and 14 bases separated the two germline ends. Germline loops: CDR1 SGHRS, CDR2 YFSETQ. The CDR3 covers 14 residues. CDR3 protein: CASSSGTPGYEQYF. The CDR3 DNA reads as TGCGCCAGCAGCTCCGGGACCCCGGGGTACGAGCAGTACTTC.

The chain is built from TRBV27 and TRBJ2-3; 8 bases are shared with TRBD2. The V and J ends lost 5 bases and 2 bases, in that order; junction bases with no gene match: 6. CDR1 and CDR2 (germline): MNHEY, SMNVEV (reference sequence). The CDR3 loop spans 15 amino acids. The CDR3 DNA follows: TGTGCCAGCAGTCCCACGACTAGCGCCACAGATACGCAGTATTTT. Its translation is CASSPTTSATDTQYF.

The chain carries TRBV4-2 and TRBJ1-2; D ambiguous. The CDR3 runs 12 residues. Germline-derived CDR1 and CDR2 are LGHNA and YNFKEQ. V was cut by 3 bases and J by 1 base, with 3 bases left in between. The CDR3 nucleotides are TGTGCCAGCAGCCAGGGTAACTATGGCTACACCTTC. This codes for CASSQGNYGYTF.

This chain joins TRBV28 and TRBJ1-5; no reliable D call. Trimming pared 5 bases from V and 0 bases from J, leaving 14 bases between. The CDR3 is 16 residues long. Germline V gene lookup returns CDR1 MDHEN and CDR2 SYDVKM. The CDR3 sequence: CASSPGGRDSNQPQHF. The CDR3 DNA sequence: TGTGCCAGCAGTCCCGGCGGACGGGATAGCAATCAGCCCCAGCATTTT.

The chain carries TRBV30 and TRBJ1-3, with D possibly being TRBD1 (5 bases). The germline CDR1 and CDR2 sequences are GTSNPN and SVGIG (reference sequence). There are 18 residues in the CDR3. Trimming cost V 0 bases and J 0 bases, with 18 bases left between them. CDR3 protein: CAWSVTAYFLSSGNTIYF. CDR3 DNA: TGTGCCTGGAGTGTGACAGCCTACTTCCTCAGCTCTGGAAACACCATATATTTT.

Remarks on this clone: A read error may account for a junction end that differs from germline. The chain has TRBV7-7 and TRBJ2-5; 14 bases line up with TRBD2. CDR1 is SSHAT, CDR2 FNYEAQ, per germline (reference sequence). The CDR3 totals 17 residues. The CDR3 DNA reads TGTGCTAGCAGCCCGGGACTAGCGGGAGTAGGCCAAGAGACCCAGTACTTC. Amino acids: CASSPGLAGVGQETQYF.

This clone was seen a handful of times. V usage is TRBV3-1 (or the pseudogene TRBV3-2) and J usage is TRBJ1-2, with TRBD1 as a possible D gene (6 bases). The V end was cut by 4 bases, the J end by 5 bases, with 14 bases between. The CDR3 is 14 residues long. Germline V gene lookup returns CDR1 LGHDT and CDR2 YNNKEL (reference sequence). CDR3 sequence: CASSPRDITYGYTF. The DNA for the CDR3 is TGTGCCAGCAGCCCCCGGGACATAACTTATGGCTACACCTTC.

The chain links TRBV5-1 to TRBJ2-7, with D possibly being TRBD1 (5 bases). The length of the CDR3 is 15 residues. V was pared by 4 bases and J by 0 bases, with 14 bases between. Germline-derived CDR1 and CDR2 are SGHRS and YFSETQ. CDR3 residues: CASSEQASSSYEQYF. CDR3 in DNA: TGCGCCAGCAGCGAACAGGCAAGTTCCTCCTACGAGCAGTACTTC. The full variable domain, rest sourced from reference TRBV5-1 and TRBJ2-7, is KAGVTQTPRYLIKTRGQQVTLSCSPISGHRSVSWYQQTPGQGLQFLFEYFSETQRNKGNFPGRFSGRQFSNSRSEMNVSTLELGDSALYLCASSEQASSSYEQYFGPGTRLTVT.

This clone was seen a few times. V is TRBV7-9 and J is TRBJ2-3; D remains ambiguous. The CDR3 spans 15 residues. Trimming pared 6 bases from V and 2 bases from J, leaving 15 bases between. Germline lookup yields CDR1 SEHNR and CDR2 FQNEAQ (reference sequence). The CDR3 bases are TGTGCCAGCAGGCTGGCCGCTCAAACCACAGATACGCAGTATTTT. Encoded protein: CASRLAAQTTDTQYF.

This clone was seen a handful of times. At the DNA level, this CDR3 is encoded by other sequences in the same sample as well. V and J are TRBV4-1 and TRBJ2-5; TRBD2 matches 15 bases. The CDR3 has 19 residues. Germline-derived CDR1 and CDR2 are MGHRA and YSYEKL. V lost 3 bases to trimming and J lost 3 bases; unmatched junction nucleotides: 11. Written as DNA, the CDR3 is TGCGCCAGCAGCCACCCAGGACTAGCGGGAGGGCCTGGGAAAGAGACCCAGTACTTC. Translated, it gives CASSHPGLAGGPGKETQYF.

The chain is built from TRBV27 and TRBJ1-2; 9 bases align to TRBD1. The CDR3 is 14 residues long. The V gene end was trimmed by 3 bases and the J gene end by 5 bases; junction bases not matched to a gene: 4. Germline V gene data show CDR1 as MNHEY and CDR2 as SMNVEV (reference sequence). CDR3 sequence reads: CASSFSGQGYGYTF. In DNA, the CDR3 is TGTGCCAGCAGTTTCTCGGGACAGGGTTATGGCTACACCTTC.

The chain carries TRBV6-6 and TRBJ1-2; weak D call: TRBD1 (5 bases). Per the germline V gene, CDR1 is MNHNY and CDR2 is SVGAGI (reference sequence). This CDR3 region has 15 residues. V dropped 2 bases and J dropped 0 bases, with 10 bases sitting between them. The CDR3 bases are TGTGCCAGCAGTTACCCAAGAGGGGCTAACTATGGCTACACCTTC. This encodes CASSYPRGANYGYTF.

This chain joins TRBV19 and TRBJ1-5, with 7 bases that match TRBD1. CDR1 is LNHDA, CDR2 SQIVND, per germline (reference sequence). With V trimmed by 1 base and J by 0 bases, 6 bases remained unmatched. This CDR3 contains 17 residues. Here the CDR3 reads CASSIGRGARSNQPQHF. DNA for the CDR3: TGTGCCAGTAGTATAGGCAGGGGGGCTCGTAGCAATCAGCCCCAGCATTTT.

The rearrangement uses TRBV29-1 and TRBJ1-3; a weak D match, TRBD1 (5 bases). The CDR3 covers 13 residues. Per germline, CDR1 SQVTM and CDR2 ANQGSEA. V lost 6 bases to trimming and J lost 4 bases, with 13 bases between them. The CDR3, as DNA: TGCAGCGTCCCCGGGACGTTAGGAAACACCATATATTTT. This codes for CSVPGTLGNTIYF.